A selection of T cell receptor beta chains follows, all from one sample in a study of shared clonotypes between healthy human individuals. Method: immunoSEQ multiplex PCR; TCRdb's copy keeps in-frame clones and lacks some. The table lists around 1.4 million clones, 98% to 99% of them singletons, with roughly 0.35% in the top ten. What was sequenced was naive CD4+ T cells sorted from blood. The receptors originated from a man younger than 40 in good health. CDR3s include the opening cysteine and the closing phenylalanine or tryptophan. The D gene is left open where the match is weak. Expanded clones are given a class, and other clones once, few, many or no size at all.

v_gene	j_gene	abundance	d_gene	CDR3nt	CDR3aa
TRBV28	TRBJ1-2	NA	NA	TGTGCCAGCAGCCCGATGGCTTCGGGATTTGGCTACACCTTC	CASSPMASGFGYTF
TRBV11-3	TRBJ2-3	NA	TRBD1	TGTGCCAGCAGCTTAGGGGGGGACAGGGATGATACGCAGTATTTT	CASSLGGDRDDTQYF
TRBV7-2	TRBJ2-5	once	NA	TGTGCCAGCAGCTCCCTCAGGGGAAAAGAGACCCAGTACTTC	CASSSLRGKETQYF
TRBV27	TRBJ2-7	once	TRBD1	TGTGCCAGCAAGAAGGGGGCGACCCAACCCTACGAGCAGTACTTC	CASKKGATQPYEQYF
TRBV10-3	TRBJ2-1	NA	NA	TGTGCCATCGGACAGAATTACAATGAGCAGTTCTTC	CAIGQNYNEQFF
TRBV10-3	TRBJ2-7	NA	NA	TGTGCCATCAGTGGGCGCTACGAGCAGTACTTC	CAISGRYEQYF
TRBV28	TRBJ1-2	NA	NA	TGTGCCAGCAGTTTGCCCAGGGGCGCGGAAGGCTACACCTTC	CASSLPRGAEGYTF
TRBV28	TRBJ2-2	NA	NA	TGTGCCAGCAGTCCCGGACAAATCGCGAACACCGGGGAGCTGTTTTTT	CASSPGQIANTGELFF
TRBV9	TRBJ2-3	NA	TRBD2	TGTGCCAGCAGCCATGGGACTAGCGGGAGGGCCACCACAGATACGCAGTATTTT	CASSHGTSGRATTDTQYF
TRBV5-4	TRBJ2-1	NA	NA	TGTGCCAGCAGGCCTACTAGGGCTTACAATGAGCAGTTCTTC	CASRPTRAYNEQFF
TRBV29-1	TRBJ2-7	NA	NA	TGCAGCGCTGGACATCTCAGCTACGAGCAGTACTTC	CSAGHLSYEQYF
TRBV6-6	TRBJ1-1	NA	NA	TGTGCCAGCAGTGACAGGATGAACACTGAAGCTTTCTTT	CASSDRMNTEAFF
TRBV6-6	TRBJ2-7	NA	TRBD1	TGTGCCAGCAGACATGATCCGGGACAGGGCCACGAGCAGTACTTC	CASRHDPGQGHEQYF
TRBV7-2	TRBJ1-1	NA	NA	TGTGCCAGCAGGACCGGCTCGGCGAACACTGAAGCTTTCTTT	CASRTGSANTEAFF
TRBV11-2	TRBJ2-2	NA	TRBD2	TGTGCCAGCAGCTTAGTTCCTAGCGGGATGGGCGGGGAGCTGTTTTTT	CASSLVPSGMGGELFF
TRBV28	TRBJ1-1	NA	TRBD1	TGTGCCAGCAGTTTACAGAGACAGGGGCTAAACGCTGAAGCTTTCTTT	CASSLQRQGLNAEAFF
TRBV15	TRBJ1-3	NA	NA	TGTGCCACCAGCAGATCTATTGTAGGGGCCCGCTCTGGAAACACCATATATTTT	CATSRSIVGARSGNTIYF
TRBV7-9	TRBJ1-2	NA	NA	TGTGCCAGCACCCCGCCCGAGGGGTCCAACTATGGCTACACCTTC	CASTPPEGSNYGYTF
TRBV2	TRBJ2-3	NA	NA	TGTGCCAGCAGTGACCCCCAGGCGGGGGATACGCAGTATTTT	CASSDPQAGDTQYF
TRBV5-1	TRBJ2-1	NA	NA	TGCGCCAGCAGCTTGCAGCCAACCCATGAGCAGTTCTTC	CASSLQPTHEQFF
TRBV29-1	TRBJ2-7	NA	NA	TGCAGCGTTGAAAGGGAAGGAACCGTTCCCGGCTACGAGCAGTACTTC	CSVEREGTVPGYEQYF
TRBV9	TRBJ1-2	NA	TRBD1	TGTGCCAGCAGGCGGACAGGATCAGCTAACTATGGCTACACCTTC	CASRRTGSANYGYTF
TRBV28	TRBJ2-1	NA	NA	TGTGCCAGCAGTCCCCAGGGAAATGAGCAGTTCTTC	CASSPQGNEQFF
TRBV29-1	TRBJ2-6	NA	NA	TGCAGCGTTGAAGGCGGCTTCTCTGGGGCCAACGTCCTGACTTTC	CSVEGGFSGANVLTF
TRBV9	TRBJ2-1	NA	TRBD2	TGTGCCAGCAGCTTACAAAGCGGGAGCTCCTACAATGAGCAGTTCTTC	CASSLQSGSSYNEQFF
TRBV5-1	TRBJ2-2	NA	TRBD1	TGCGCCAGCAGCCTCGGGACAGTCAACACCGGGGAGCTGTTTTTT	CASSLGTVNTGELFF
TRBV7-3	TRBJ2-3	NA	TRBD2	TGTGCCAGCAGCCATATAGCTAGCGGAAGCACAGATACGCAGTATTTT	CASSHIASGSTDTQYF